This T cell receptor beta chain was profiled in a study of blood T cell repertoires in COVID-19. Study overall: PBMCs, B-cell-depleted T cells, or T cells were the source of the cDNA or gDNA that made up the material.

Trimming cost V 1 base and J 4 bases, with 13 bases left between them. The CDR3 has 15 residues. Germline V gene data show CDR1 as SGHTA and CDR2 as FQGNSA. Original methodology: Reference gene primer amplification in the assay estimated nucleated cell counts. The method was immunoSEQ multiplex PCR; TCRdb's version includes in-frame clones alone and lacks a portion of them. For V, J and clone size, that table is used; D and trimming come from the DNA. Here the sample spans around 110,000 clones, almost 85% being singletons. Sequencing was performed on peripheral blood. The chain uses TRBV7-2 and TRBJ1-1; the D gene is possibly TRBD1 (6 bases). The receptor was derived from a human donor in a cohort sampled during active COVID-19. CDR3 DNA sequence: TGTGCCAGCAGCTTAGTGGGGGGGCAGGGCACTGAAGCTTTCTTT. This sequence encodes CASSLVGGQGTEAFF.